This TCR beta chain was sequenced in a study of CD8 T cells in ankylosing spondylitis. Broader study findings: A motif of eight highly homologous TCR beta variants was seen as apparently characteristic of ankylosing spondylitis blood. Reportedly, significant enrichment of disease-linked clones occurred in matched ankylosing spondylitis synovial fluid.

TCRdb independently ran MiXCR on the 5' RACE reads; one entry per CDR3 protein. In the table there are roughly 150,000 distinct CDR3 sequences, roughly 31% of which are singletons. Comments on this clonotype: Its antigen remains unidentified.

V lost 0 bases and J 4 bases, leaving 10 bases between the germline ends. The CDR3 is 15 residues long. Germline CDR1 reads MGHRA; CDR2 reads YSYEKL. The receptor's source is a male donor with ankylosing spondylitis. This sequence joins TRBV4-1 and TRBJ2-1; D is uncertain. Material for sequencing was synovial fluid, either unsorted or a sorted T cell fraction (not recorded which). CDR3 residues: CASSQETETYNEQFF. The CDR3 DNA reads TGCGCCAGCAGCCAAGAAACGGAGACTTACAATGAGCAGTTCTTC.